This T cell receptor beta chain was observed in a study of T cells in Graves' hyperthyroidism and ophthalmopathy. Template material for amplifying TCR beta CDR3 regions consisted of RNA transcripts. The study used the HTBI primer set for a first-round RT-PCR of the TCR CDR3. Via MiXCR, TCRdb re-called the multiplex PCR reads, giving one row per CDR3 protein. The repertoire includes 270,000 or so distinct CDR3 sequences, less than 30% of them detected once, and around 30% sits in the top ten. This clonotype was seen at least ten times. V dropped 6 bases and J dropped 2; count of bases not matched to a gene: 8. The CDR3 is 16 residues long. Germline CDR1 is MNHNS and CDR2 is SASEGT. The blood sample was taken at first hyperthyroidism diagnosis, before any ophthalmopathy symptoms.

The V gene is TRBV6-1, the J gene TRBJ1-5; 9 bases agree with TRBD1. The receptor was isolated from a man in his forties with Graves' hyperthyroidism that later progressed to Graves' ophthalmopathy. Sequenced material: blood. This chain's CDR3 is CASSTPTGGGNQPQHF. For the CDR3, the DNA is TGTGCCAGCAGCACACCCACAGGGGGCGGCAATCAGCCCCAGCATTTT.